The sequence of this T cell receptor beta chain was determined in a study of T cell changes during pregnancy in multiple sclerosis. The germline gives CDR1 MDHEN, CDR2 SYDVKM. The CDR3 consists of 17 residues. V shed 5 bases and J shed 1 base, with 20 bases lying between them. Sequenced by immunoSEQ multiplex PCR; TCRdb stores in-frame clones only, minus some. The data show around 50,000 clones, about 91% seen once. The rearrangement joins TRBV28 to TRBJ1-1; D call uncertain. This sequence was found in a female donor in good health, enrolled as a control in a pregnancy study. The starting material was peripheral blood, obtained after pregnancy. CDR3 sequence reads: CASSHNPREGGNTEAFF. CDR3 coding DNA: TGTGCCAGCAGTCATAATCCCCGAGAGGGAGGGAACACTGAAGCTTTCTTT.